This T cell receptor (beta chain) was captured in a study of CD4 T cells in relation to SARS-CoV-2 and coronaviruses. Study-level background: PBMCs were cultured with antigen for approximately nine days before TCR beta sequencing. Study findings and constraints: No crossreactivity against non-spike viral proteins was tested here. Pre-pandemic and post-infection samples never came from the same donor.

Before the COVID-19 pandemic, during about 2011-2019, CD4+ T cells were taken from unexposed donors. After about 10 days of culture, CD4+ T cells were isolated. As cell numbers allowed, unexposed-donor CD4+ T cells faced SARS-CoV-2 S/N and four cold-coronavirus spikes. As to this clone: Its matching antigen is unknown.

Some clones are missing from TCRdb's copy, which holds only in-frame ones; the method was immunoSEQ multiplex PCR. The sample has some 27,000 clones, 70% to 80% seen once. Trimming left V 3 bases short and J 3 bases short, with 14 bases between. This CDR3 comprises 14 residues. Germline lookup yields CDR1 GTSNPN and CDR2 SVGIG (reference sequence). The sequence derives from a human donor in good health. J is TRBJ1-2 and V is TRBV30; tentative D call: TRBD1 (6 bases). Sequenced material: CD4+ T cells from PBMCs, cultured in vitro. CDR3 protein: CAWSTGSSDYGYTF. CDR3 coding DNA: TGTGCCTGGAGCACAGGGTCTTCGGACTATGGCTACACCTTC.